This TCR beta chain was identified during a study of control samples from healthy donors and cancer patients. This CDR3 spans 14 amino acids. Per the germline V gene, CDR1 is SGDLS and CDR2 is YYNGEE. V lost 0 bases and J lost 6, with 10 bases in between. Here immunoSEQ multiplex PCR was the method, and the copy in TCRdb shows in-frame clones only, minus some. The sample holds some 39,000 clones, over 70% seen once. Material: PBMCs. The gene calls are TRBV9 and TRBJ2-1; D might be TRBD1 (5 bases). The TCR sequence derives from a woman aged 60-75 years with lung cancer. In nucleotides, the CDR3 is TGTGCCAGCAGCGTAGTCCCCGACAGCAATGAGCAGTTCTTC. Its protein is CASSVVPDSNEQFF.